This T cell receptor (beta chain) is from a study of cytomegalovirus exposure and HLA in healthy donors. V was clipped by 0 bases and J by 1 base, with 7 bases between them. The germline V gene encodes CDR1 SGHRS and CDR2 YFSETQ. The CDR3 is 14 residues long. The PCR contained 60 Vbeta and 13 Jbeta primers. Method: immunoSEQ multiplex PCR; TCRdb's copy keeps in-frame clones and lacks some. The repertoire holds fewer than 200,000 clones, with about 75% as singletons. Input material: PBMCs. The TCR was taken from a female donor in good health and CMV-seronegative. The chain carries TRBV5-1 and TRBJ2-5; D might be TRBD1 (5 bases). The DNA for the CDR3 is TGCGCCAGCAGCTTGGAGGGGCGCCAAGAGACCCAGTACTTC. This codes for CASSLEGRQETQYF.